This TCR beta chain derives from a study of blood T cell repertoires in COVID-19. Study as a whole: From T cells, B-cell-depleted T cells, or PBMCs came the material, which was cDNA or gDNA.

Germline V gene data show CDR1 as SGHVS and CDR2 as FQNEAQ. CDR3 length equals 15 residues. The ends were cut back, 5 bases at V and 1 base at J, with 13 bases in the middle. Methods used by the authors: How many nucleated cells were present was estimated from reference gene primer amplification. Sequencing used immunoSEQ multiplex PCR; TCRdb keeps in-frame clones, though not all of them. Clone size and the V and J calls come from that table; the DNA yielded D and trimming. The sample lists 250,000 or so clones, 88% occurring once. The source is a woman in her thirties or forties who had been exposed to COVID-19. Sequencing was done on a sample of PBMCs or T cells enriched from blood (not recorded which). V and J are TRBV7-8 and TRBJ2-3, with D possibly being TRBD1 (5 bases). CDR3 residues: CASSPNQGRTDTQYF. CDR3 nucleotide sequence: TGTGCCAGCAGCCCTAATCAGGGTCGCACAGATACGCAGTATTTT.